Below, 17 T cell receptor beta chains from the same sample are listed, as sequenced in a study of Ad26.COV2.S vaccination and SARS-CoV-2 variants. Clones were sequenced by immunoSEQ multiplex PCR, and TCRdb holds only the in-frame ones, with some missing. The data hold 85,000 to 120,000 clones, with around 80% observed a single time. Here the sequenced sample was peripheral blood, taken after recovery from COVID-19. These receptor sequences come from a human donor who had recovered from COVID-19.

In this sample, this clone turned up once. The chain couples TRBV30 to TRBJ2-3, with 9 nucleotides matching TRBD2. The V and J ends lost 4 bases and 3 bases, in that order; junction bases with no gene match: 8. Germline values: CDR1 GTSNPN, CDR2 SVGIG (reference sequence). There are 15 residues in the CDR3. The CDR3 DNA is TGTGCCTGGACTGGCGGGGGGGGCTGGACAGATACGCAGTATTTT. Translation: CAWTGGGGWTDTQYF.

J is TRBJ2-7 and V is TRBV19, with a tentative D call TRBD2 (6 bases). The V gene's germline CDR1 is LNHDA and CDR2 SQIVND (reference sequence). The length of the CDR3 is 14 residues. Trimming stripped 4 bases from V and 3 bases from J, with 13 bases between. CDR3 in amino acids: CASSTPGLIYEQYF. The CDR3 nucleotides are TGTGCCAGTAGTACACCGGGACTGATCTACGAGCAGTACTTC.

This clone showed up just a few times. CDR3 amino acids: CASSPRGQVNQPQHF. For the CDR3, the DNA is TGTGCCAGCAGCCCGCGGGGGCAGGTCAATCAGCCCCAGCATTTT. V gene TRBV11-2 combines with J gene TRBJ1-5; TRBD1 might be the D (6 bases). Trimming took 5 bases from V and 3 from J, leaving 14 bases between them. In germline, CDR1 is SGHAT, CDR2 FQNNGV. This CDR3 contains 15 residues.

The rearrangement uses TRBV28 and TRBJ2-1; 8 bases fit TRBD1. J gave up 9 bases and V 8 bases, and 12 bases lay outside the gene matches. The germline CDR1 and CDR2 sequences are MDHEN and SYDVKM. This CDR3 contains 14 residues. Written as DNA, the CDR3 is TGTGCCAGCTACTCGACAGGGGCGGGGAGTGAGCAGTTCTTC. Translated: CASYSTGAGSEQFF.

The chain has TRBV7-9 and TRBJ2-1; D is possibly TRBD1 (5 bases). The CDR3 loop spans 19 amino acids. V was shortened by 7 bases and J by 1 base, with 26 bases between the two germline ends. Germline loops: CDR1 SEHNR, CDR2 FQNEAQ (reference sequence). The CDR3 region is CASNPPLIGDSESYNEQFF. The CDR3 DNA is TGTGCCAGCAATCCCCCCCTGATCGGCGACAGCGAGTCCTACAATGAGCAGTTCTTC.

The count of this clone is one. The chain has TRBV14 and TRBJ2-2; no definite D call. Germline V gene lookup returns CDR1 SGHDN and CDR2 FVKESK. The CDR3 has 13 amino acids. Trimming removed 0 bases at V and 6 bases at J, with 5 bases between. In DNA, the CDR3 is TGTGCCAGCAGCCAAGATCACGCCGGGGAGCTGTTTTTT. It yields the protein CASSQDHAGELFF.

J is TRBJ2-7 and V is TRBV28, with D perhaps TRBD1 (6 bases). The germline V gene encodes CDR1 MDHEN and CDR2 SYDVKM. The V end lost 7 bases, the J end lost 2 bases, and 12 bases lay between the germline ends. The CDR3 extends over 13 amino acids. The CDR3 loop reads CASKLQGAYEQYF. The DNA for the CDR3 is TGTGCCAGCAAATTACAGGGCGCCTACGAGCAGTACTTC. The variable domain in full, with the rest retrieved from reference TRBV28 and TRBJ2-7, is DVKVTQSSRYLVKRTGEKVFLECVQDMDHENMFWYRQDPGLGLRLIYFSYDVKMKEKGDIPEGYSVSREKKERFSLILESASTNQTSMYLCASKLQGAYEQYFGPGTRLTVT.

The V call is TRBV10-1, the J call TRBJ2-3, with unresolved D. This CDR3 spans 9 amino acids. The germline V gene encodes CDR1 WNHNN and CDR2 SYGVQD (reference sequence). The germline V and J ends were trimmed by 8 bases and 7 bases, with 4 bases remaining between them. This CDR3 is CASDHTQYF. The CDR3, as DNA: TGCGCCAGCGACCATACGCAGTATTTT.

The rearrangement links TRBV6-5 to TRBJ1-1, with no clear D. CDR3 length: 14 residues. V dropped 4 bases and J dropped 1 base, with 10 bases sitting between them. Germline CDR1 MNHEY, CDR2 SVGAGI. Here the CDR3 reads CASSSTGRNTEAFF. CDR3 in DNA: TGTGCCAGCAGTTCCACTGGTAGGAACACTGAAGCTTTCTTT.

Here the CDR3 DNA reads TGTGCCAGCAGTTTAGGCCGATATGGCTACACCTTC. It yields the protein CASSLGRYGYTF. The chain carries TRBV28 and TRBJ1-2, with D unclear. The CDR3 spans 12 residues. V lost 2 bases and J 5 bases, leaving 6 bases between the germline ends. Germline-derived CDR1 and CDR2 are MDHEN and SYDVKM.

This clone appeared a single time. The chain is built from TRBV28 and TRBJ2-5; D not certain. V gave up 0 bases and J gave up 9 bases, with 8 bases separating them. CDR1 is MDHEN and CDR2 is SYDVKM in the germline V gene. This CDR3 comprises 12 residues. The CDR3 loop reads CASSLWPRPQYF. The CDR3 DNA reads TGTGCCAGCAGTTTATGGCCCCGACCCCAGTACTTC.

The V gene is TRBV6-2 or TRBV6-3, the J gene TRBJ2-5; 9 bases match TRBD1. CDR1 and CDR2 from the germline V gene are MNHEY and SVGEGT. Trimming at V came to 2 bases and at J to 0 bases, leaving 4 bases not matched to a gene. This CDR3 comprises 16 residues. Here the CDR3 reads CASSYQRTGDQETQYF. In nucleotides, the CDR3 is TGTGCCAGCAGTTACCAAAGGACAGGGGACCAAGAGACCCAGTACTTC.

The chain employs TRBV5-6 and TRBJ2-3, with TRBD2 matching over 13 bases. This CDR3 has 16 amino acids. The germline V gene encodes CDR1 SGHDT and CDR2 YYEEEE. V gave up 4 bases and J gave up 1 base; unmatched junction bases: 3. The CDR3 sequence is CASSPGLAGGTDTQYF. As DNA, the CDR3 is TGTGCCAGCAGCCCAGGACTAGCGGGGGGCACAGATACGCAGTATTTT.

The rearrangement uses TRBV7-2 and TRBJ2-3; D remains unclear. The CDR3 sequence is 16 residues long. Looked up from germline, CDR1 is SGHTA and CDR2 is FQGNSA. The V end lost 3 bases, the J end lost 0 bases, and 13 bases lay between the germline ends. The CDR3, as DNA: TGTGCCAGCAGCTTGAGCTCCGTTACTAGCACAGATACGCAGTATTTT. Its translation is CASSLSSVTSTDTQYF.

V is TRBV7-2 and J is TRBJ2-5, with D unresolved. Trimming stripped 0 bases from V and 1 base from J, with 9 bases between. The CDR3 extends over 15 amino acids. Germline CDR1 reads SGHTA; CDR2 reads FQGNSA. This chain's CDR3 is CASSLAPPLQETQYF. The CDR3 nucleotides are TGTGCCAGCAGCTTAGCCCCTCCGCTCCAAGAGACCCAGTACTTC.

The J gene is TRBJ1-1, the V gene TRBV4-2; TRBD1 might be the D (5 bases). Per the germline V gene, CDR1 is LGHNA and CDR2 is YNFKEQ. Trimming removed 1 base at V and 1 base at J, with 7 bases between. The CDR3 covers 14 residues. CDR3 sequence reads: CASSQGQGNTEAFF. CDR3 nucleotides: TGTGCCAGCAGCCAAGGGCAGGGGAACACTGAAGCTTTCTTT.

This chain connects TRBV19 to TRBJ1-2, with a tentative D call TRBD1 (6 bases). CDR3 size: 13 residues. CDR1 and CDR2 (germline): LNHDA, SQIVND (reference sequence). V shed 5 bases and J shed 7 bases, with 14 bases lying between them. CDR3 bases: TGTGCCAGTAGTCCCCGGCGGGGGGCTGGCTACACCTTC. This codes for CASSPRRGAGYTF.